Reported below is one T cell receptor (beta chain). V was clipped by 4 bases and J by 10 bases, with 8 bases between them. Germline V gene sequence: CDR1 SGHVS, CDR2 FQNEAQ. The CDR3 totals 11 residues. The record originates from a study of blood T cell repertoires in COVID-19. Study summary: Sites across the United States, Italy and Spain contributed samples from acute and convalescent COVID-19. PBMCs, B-cell-depleted T cells, or T cells provided the cDNA or gDNA that made up the material.

Per the authors' pipeline: Using reference gene primer amplification, nucleated cell counts were estimated. Clones were sequenced by immunoSEQ multiplex PCR, and TCRdb holds only the in-frame ones, with some missing. Clone size and V and J calls were adopted from that table, with D and trimming inferred from the DNA. The table shows about 250,000 clones, with 86% occurring only once. The chain recombines TRBV7-8 with TRBJ2-1; D not certain. Sequenced material: peripheral blood. The TCR sequence derives from a woman in her 30s with active or convalescent COVID-19. The CDR3 nucleotides read TGTGCCAGCAGCTCCCTACAGGAGCAGTTCTTC. It specifies CASSSLQEQFF.